This is a list of T cell receptor beta chains from one sample in a study of T-cell reconstitution after alpha-beta-depleted transplantation in children. TCRdb ran MiXCR on the PCR reads and lists one entry per CDR3 protein. The profile shows about 640,000 distinct CDR3 sequences, about 15% of them singletons. Specimen: PBMCs from the stem cell graft donor, collected from the stem cell graft. Receptor source: a human donor who donated a stem cell graft to a child with acute myeloid leukemia. Both conserved end residues are part of each CDR3. Each record gives: clone size, D gene, J gene, V gene, CDR3 DNA, CDR3 protein. A D gene is named only where the DNA matches it firmly. A row's size may be missing; if present it is once, few, many or a size class.

many | . | TRBJ1-5 | TRBV7-2 | TGTGCCAGCAGCTTAGTGCCCCTGAGCAATCAGCCCCAGCATTTT | CASSLVPLSNQPQHF
few | . | TRBJ2-5 | TRBV7-2 | TGTGCCAGCAGCTTGGCAAGCGTACAAGAGACCCAGTACTTC | CASSLASVQETQYF
few | . | TRBJ2-3 | TRBV12-3/TRBV12-4 | TGTGCCAGCAGTTTAGCAGGCGACAACACAGATACGCAGTATTTT | CASSLAGDNTDTQYF
many | TRBD1 | TRBJ1-2 | TRBV20-1 | TGCAGTGCTAGAGATATGTCGACAGGGAACTATGGCTACACCTTC | CSARDMSTGNYGYTF
many | . | TRBJ2-7 | TRBV10-3 | TGTGCCATCAGTGAGTCGGACAGTTCCTCCTACGAGCAGTACTTC | CAISESDSSSYEQYF
few | TRBD1 | TRBJ2-1 | TRBV15 | TGTGCCACCAGCAGAAACCGGGACAGGGGGCGCGGTGAGCAGTTCTTC | CATSRNRDRGRGEQFF
many | . | TRBJ1-2 | TRBV20-1 | TGCAGTGCTAGAGATTCCCCGGACAGCAACTATGGCTACACCTTC | CSARDSPDSNYGYTF
few | . | TRBJ1-2 | TRBV11-1 | TGTGCCAGCAGCTCGACAAACAGGGATTCGGTGGGGATTTATGGCTACACCTTC | CASSSTNRDSVGIYGYTF
many | . | TRBJ2-2 | TRBV7-3 | TGTGCCAGCAGCTTATTACCCGCGACGGACACCGGGGAGCTGTTTTTT | CASSLLPATDTGELFF
few | TRBD2 | TRBJ2-1 | TRBV20-1 | TGCAGTGCTAGAGTCAAGGGACTAGTCGGTGAGCAGTTCTTC | CSARVKGLVGEQFF
. | . | TRBJ1-5 | TRBV20-1 | TGCAGTGCTAACGAGGGACGGCAGCCCCAGCATTTT | CSANEGRQPQHF
many | . | TRBJ2-5 | TRBV12-3/TRBV12-4 | TGTGCCAGCAGTTTAAGGCAGCTAGAGACCCAGTACTTC | CASSLRQLETQYF
many | . | TRBJ1-6 | TRBV20-1 | TGCAGTGCTAGTACGGAGTTAAATAATTCACCCCTCCACTTT | CSASTELNNSPLHF
. | TRBD2 | TRBJ2-2 | TRBV20-1 | TGCAGTGCTAAAAGGGCGGGGGGGCACACCGGGGAGCTGTTTTTT | CSAKRAGGHTGELFF
few | TRBD2 | TRBJ2-1 | TRBV7-2 | TGTGCCAGCAGCGCAGGACTAGCTGCCTACAATGAGCAGTTCTTC | CASSAGLAAYNEQFF
. | . | TRBJ2-2 | TRBV20-1 | TGCAGTGCTAGAGAGGGTAACACCGGGGAGCTGTTTTTT | CSAREGNTGELFF
few | TRBD1 | TRBJ1-2 | TRBV10-2 | TGCGCCAGCAGGGGGGACAGGGACTATGGCTACACCTTC | CASRGDRDYGYTF
. | . | TRBJ2-3 | TRBV20-1 | TGCAGTGCTAGAGGGGACGGGGGACACACAGATACGCAGTATTTT | CSARGDGGHTDTQYF
. | . | TRBJ1-1 | TRBV3-1 | TGTGCCAGCAGCCAAGTAGGGTCAGACACTGAAGCTTTCTTT | CASSQVGSDTEAFF
few | . | TRBJ1-6 | TRBV20-1 | TGCAGTGCTAGAGATAGCCTCACGCCCCTCCACTTT | CSARDSLTPLHF
many | . | TRBJ1-2 | TRBV12-3/TRBV12-4 | TGTGCCAGCACCCGGACCGACTATGGCTACACCTTC | CASTRTDYGYTF
many | . | TRBJ1-5 | TRBV6-1 | TGTGCCAGCAGTGGGTCAGGGGCCGACAATCAGCCCCAGCATTTT | CASSGSGADNQPQHF
. | TRBD1 | TRBJ1-2 | TRBV7-2 | TGTGCCAGCAGCTTCGGACAGGGGGTTGGCTATGGCTACACCTTC | CASSFGQGVGYGYTF
many | . | TRBJ1-3 | TRBV12-3/TRBV12-4 | TGTGCCAGCGCTCGGGGAAGGACTGGAAACACCATATATTTT | CASARGRTGNTIYF
many | . | TRBJ2-1 | TRBV24-1 | TGTGCCACCAGTGCCCTATTGGAGGGGCGAAATGAGCAGTTCTTC | CATSALLEGRNEQFF
. | TRBD1 | TRBJ1-1 | TRBV28 | TGTGCCAGCAAGGAGGACAGGGGGCGGAACACTGAAGCTTTCTTT | CASKEDRGRNTEAFF
many | TRBD1 | TRBJ2-5 | TRBV20-1 | TGCAGTGCTAGTGTACAGGGGGCTTTAGGGACCCAGTACTTC | CSASVQGALGTQYF
many | TRBD1 | TRBJ2-3 | TRBV11-2 | TGTGCCAGCAGCTTCCGACAGGGGGGCCCAGATACGCAGTATTTT | CASSFRQGGPDTQYF
many | TRBD2 | TRBJ2-1 | TRBV5-6 | TGTGCCAGCAGCTTGGTCGGGAAGCGGGGGTCCTACAATGAGCAGTTCTTC | CASSLVGKRGSYNEQFF
many | . | TRBJ1-6 | TRBV7-2 | TGTGCCAGCACCTCAAAGCGGGGAAATTCACCCCTCCACTTT | CASTSKRGNSPLHF
. | . | TRBJ1-1 | TRBV11-1 | TGTGCCAGCAGCTCCCAACAGGGAAAAACTGAAGCTTTCTTT | CASSSQQGKTEAFF
. | TRBD2 | TRBJ2-1 | TRBV27 | TGTGCCAGCAGTTCAGAGCGGGGGGGCTACAATGAGCAGTTCTTC | CASSSERGGYNEQFF
many | . | TRBJ2-2 | TRBV20-1 | TGCAGTGCTAGAGAACCCCGGCAGAACACCGGGGAGCTGTTTTTT | CSAREPRQNTGELFF
many | TRBD1 | TRBJ1-6 | TRBV12-3/TRBV12-4 | TGTGCCAGCACCTTCGGGACAGCGGGATCACCCCTCCACTTT | CASTFGTAGSPLHF
many | . | TRBJ2-3 | TRBV12-3/TRBV12-4 | TGTGCCAGCACCCTGGACGGACGTGGAGATACGCAGTATTTT | CASTLDGRGDTQYF
. | . | TRBJ1-1 | TRBV7-2 | TGTGCCAGCAGCTTATACACCTTGACTGGAGGGGCTTTCTTT | CASSLYTLTGGAFF
few | TRBD2 | TRBJ2-3 | TRBV12-3/TRBV12-4 | TGTGCCAGCAGTTTCCGTGCGGGGGGGCAAGATACGCAGTATTTT | CASSFRAGGQDTQYF
few | . | TRBJ2-7 | TRBV10-3 | TGTGCCATCAGAGACTCCCACGAGCAGTACTTC | CAIRDSHEQYF
. | TRBD2 | TRBJ2-2 | TRBV20-1 | TGCAGTGCTCTTCGAGCGGGGGGCCCGAACACCGGGGAGCTGTTTTTT | CSALRAGGPNTGELFF
. | . | TRBJ1-4 | TRBV4-2 | TGTGCCAGCAGCCTTTCAGGGGAGGGCAATGAAAAACTGTTTTTT | CASSLSGEGNEKLFF
. | TRBD1 | TRBJ2-3 | TRBV20-1 | TGCAGTGCTCGGACAGGGATCGGCACAGATACGCAGTATTTT | CSARTGIGTDTQYF
many | . | TRBJ2-1 | TRBV20-1 | TGCAGTGCTAGCGGGGCAAATGAGCAGTTCTTC | CSASGANEQFF
few | TRBD2 | TRBJ2-7 | TRBV30 | TGTGCCTGGAGACTAGCGGGGGGGTACGAGCAGTACTTC | CAWRLAGGYEQYF
many | . | TRBJ2-3 | TRBV6-2/TRBV6-3 | TGTGCCAGCAGACGCGACTGGGGTCGGCCAGATACGCAGTATTTT | CASRRDWGRPDTQYF
. | . | TRBJ1-1 | TRBV20-1 | TGCAGTGCTAGTGGGGGAGGGGTGAACACTGAAGCTTTCTTT | CSASGGGVNTEAFF
few | . | TRBJ1-1 | TRBV28 | TGTGCCAGCAGACTTGACAGCAACACTGAAGCTTTCTTT | CASRLDSNTEAFF
few | . | TRBJ2-2 | TRBV20-1 | TGCAGTGCTAGGGTTTTCAGGAACACCGGGGAGCTGTTTTTT | CSARVFRNTGELFF
. | TRBD1 | TRBJ1-5 | TRBV6-1 | TGTGCCAGCAGTCAGTCCGGACAGGGATCCTATAATCAGCCCCAGCATTTT | CASSQSGQGSYNQPQHF
few | TRBD1 | TRBJ2-6 | TRBV5-1 | TGCGCCAGCTCCGTGCGACAGGGTTTCTCTGGGGCCAACGTCCTGACTTTC | CASSVRQGFSGANVLTF
. | . | TRBJ2-1 | TRBV11-3 | TGTGCCAGCAGCTTAGGAGAAGGGGTCCTCCAGTTCTTC | CASSLGEGVLQFF
. | . | TRBJ1-3 | TRBV12-3/TRBV12-4 | TGTGCCAGCAGTTTTTATCTTAGCTCTGGAAACACCATATATTTT | CASSFYLSSGNTIYF
few | . | TRBJ2-7 | TRBV6-2/TRBV6-3 | TGTGCCAGCAGTTACCAGTTGACAGGAGGGTTTCAGTACTTC | CASSYQLTGGFQYF
many | . | TRBJ1-5 | TRBV20-1 | TGCAGCGGGACGGTGGACCATAGCAATCAGCCCCAGCATTTT | CSGTVDHSNQPQHF
many | . | TRBJ1-2 | TRBV20-1 | TGCAGTGCTACCCTCCGGCGGGGCTACACCTTC | CSATLRRGYTF
many | . | TRBJ1-2 | TRBV7-6 | TGTGCCAGCAGCTTAGTCGTCAGAGACCTAGCTAACTATGGCTACACCTTC | CASSLVVRDLANYGYTF
. | . | TRBJ1-5 | TRBV5-1 | TGCGCCAGCAGCTTGGGGTCAGGTAATCAGCCCCAGCATTTT | CASSLGSGNQPQHF
. | . | TRBJ2-3 | TRBV25-1 | TGTGCCACCACGGGCGGATTCACAGATACGCAGTATTTT | CATTGGFTDTQYF
few | . | TRBJ2-3 | TRBV7-2 | TGTGCCAGCAGCTTAGTGGCAGACCCTAGCACAGATACGCAGTATTTT | CASSLVADPSTDTQYF